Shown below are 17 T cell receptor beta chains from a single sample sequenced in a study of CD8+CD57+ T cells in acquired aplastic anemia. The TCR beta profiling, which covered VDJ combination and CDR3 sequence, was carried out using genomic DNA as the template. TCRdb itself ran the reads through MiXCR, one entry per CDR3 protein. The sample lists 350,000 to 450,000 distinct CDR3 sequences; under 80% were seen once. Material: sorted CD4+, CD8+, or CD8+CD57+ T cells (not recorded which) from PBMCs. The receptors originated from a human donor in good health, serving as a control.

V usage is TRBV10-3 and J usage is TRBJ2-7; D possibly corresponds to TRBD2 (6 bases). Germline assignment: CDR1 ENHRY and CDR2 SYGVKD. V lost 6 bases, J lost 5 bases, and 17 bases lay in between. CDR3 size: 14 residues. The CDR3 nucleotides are TGTGCCATCAGCGCCGCGGGGACCTGGGACGAGCAGTACTTC. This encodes CAISAAGTWDEQYF.

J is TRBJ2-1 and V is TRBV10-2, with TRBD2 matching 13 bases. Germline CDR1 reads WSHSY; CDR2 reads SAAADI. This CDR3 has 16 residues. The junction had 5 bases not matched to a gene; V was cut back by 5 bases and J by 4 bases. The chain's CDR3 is CASSPPLAGGYNEQFF. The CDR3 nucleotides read TGCGCCAGCAGTCCACCACTAGCGGGAGGGTACAATGAGCAGTTCTTC.

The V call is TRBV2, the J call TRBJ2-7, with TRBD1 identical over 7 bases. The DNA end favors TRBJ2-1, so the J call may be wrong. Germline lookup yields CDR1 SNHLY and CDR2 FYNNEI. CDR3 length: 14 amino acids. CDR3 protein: CASTRRQGVDEQFF. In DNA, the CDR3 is TGTGCCAGCACGAGGAGACAGGGCGTCGACGAGCAGTTCTTC.

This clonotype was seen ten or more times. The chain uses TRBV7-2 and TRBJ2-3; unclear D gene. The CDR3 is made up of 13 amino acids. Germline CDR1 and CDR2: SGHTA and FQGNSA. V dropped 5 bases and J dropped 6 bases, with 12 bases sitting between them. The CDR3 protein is CASSARWADTQYF. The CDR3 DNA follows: TGTGCCAGCAGCGCGCGGTGGGCTGATACGCAGTATTTT.

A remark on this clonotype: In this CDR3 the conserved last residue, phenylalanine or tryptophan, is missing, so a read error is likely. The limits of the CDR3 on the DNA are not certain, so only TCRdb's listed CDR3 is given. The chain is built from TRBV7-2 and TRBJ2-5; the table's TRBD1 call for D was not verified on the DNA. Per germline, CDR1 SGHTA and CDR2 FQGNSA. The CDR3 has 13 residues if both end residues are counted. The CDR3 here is CASSCDSARWQHH.

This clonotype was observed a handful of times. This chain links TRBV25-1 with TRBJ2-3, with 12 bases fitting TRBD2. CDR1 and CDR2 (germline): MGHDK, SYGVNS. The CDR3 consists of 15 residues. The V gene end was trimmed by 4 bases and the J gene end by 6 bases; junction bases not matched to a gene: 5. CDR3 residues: CASSALAGGPDTQYF. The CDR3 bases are TGTGCCAGCAGTGCCCTAGCGGGAGGGCCGGATACGCAGTATTTT.

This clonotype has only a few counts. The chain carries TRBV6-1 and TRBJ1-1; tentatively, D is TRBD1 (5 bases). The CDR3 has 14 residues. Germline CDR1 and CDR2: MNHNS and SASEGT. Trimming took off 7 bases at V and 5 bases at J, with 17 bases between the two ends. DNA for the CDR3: TGTGCCAGCAAGACCCTTCCGGGGGTAACTGAAGCTTTCTTT. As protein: CASKTLPGVTEAFF.

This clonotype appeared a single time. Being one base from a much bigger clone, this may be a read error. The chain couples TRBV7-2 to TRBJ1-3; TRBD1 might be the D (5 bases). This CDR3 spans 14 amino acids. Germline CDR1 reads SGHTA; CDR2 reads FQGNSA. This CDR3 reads CANSQDTSGNTIYF. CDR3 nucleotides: TGTGCCAACAGCCAGGACACCTCTGGAAACACCATATATTTT.

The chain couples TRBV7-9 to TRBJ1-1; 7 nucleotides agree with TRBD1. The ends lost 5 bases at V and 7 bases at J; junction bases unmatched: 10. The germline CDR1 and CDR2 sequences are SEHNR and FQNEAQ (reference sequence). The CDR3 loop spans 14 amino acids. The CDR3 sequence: CASSPIQGGLEAFF. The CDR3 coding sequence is TGTGCCAGCAGCCCAATTCAGGGGGGGCTTGAAGCTTTCTTT.

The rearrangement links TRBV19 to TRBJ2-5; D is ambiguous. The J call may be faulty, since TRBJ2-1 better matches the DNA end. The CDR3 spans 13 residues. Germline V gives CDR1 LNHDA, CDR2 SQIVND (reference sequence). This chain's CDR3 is CASSPHQAKAQFF. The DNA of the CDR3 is TGTGCCAGTAGTCCGCATCAGGCCAAGGCCCAGTTCTTC.

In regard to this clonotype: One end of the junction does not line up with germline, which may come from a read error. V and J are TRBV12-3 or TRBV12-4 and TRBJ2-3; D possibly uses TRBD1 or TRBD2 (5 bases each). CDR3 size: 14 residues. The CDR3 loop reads CATSGGRSTDTQYF. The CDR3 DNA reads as TGTGCCACCAGTGGGGGACGGTCCACAGATACGCAGTATTTT.

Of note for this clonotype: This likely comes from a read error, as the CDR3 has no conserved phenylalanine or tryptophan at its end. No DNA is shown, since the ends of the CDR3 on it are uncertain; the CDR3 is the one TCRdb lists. CDR3 loop: CATSVGLGYNLPLPL. V usage is TRBV15 and J usage is TRBJ1-6. The CDR3 spans 15 residues, counting both ends. CDR1 LNHNV and CDR2 YYDKDF come from the germline V gene (reference sequence).

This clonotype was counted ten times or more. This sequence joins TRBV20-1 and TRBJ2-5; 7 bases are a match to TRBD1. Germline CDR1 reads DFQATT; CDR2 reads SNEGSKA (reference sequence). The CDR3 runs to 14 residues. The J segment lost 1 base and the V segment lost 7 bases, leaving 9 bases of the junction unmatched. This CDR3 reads CSVAGNRGQETQYF. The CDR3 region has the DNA TGCAGTGTCGCCGGCAACAGGGGCCAAGAGACCCAGTACTTC.

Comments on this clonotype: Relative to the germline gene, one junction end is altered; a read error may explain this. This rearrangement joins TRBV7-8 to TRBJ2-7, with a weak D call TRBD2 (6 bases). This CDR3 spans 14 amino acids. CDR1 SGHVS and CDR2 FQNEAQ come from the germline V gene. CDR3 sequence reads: CASSTAGKFAEPYF. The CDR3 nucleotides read TGTGCCAGCAGCACCGCGGGGAAGTTCGCCGAGCCGTACTTC.

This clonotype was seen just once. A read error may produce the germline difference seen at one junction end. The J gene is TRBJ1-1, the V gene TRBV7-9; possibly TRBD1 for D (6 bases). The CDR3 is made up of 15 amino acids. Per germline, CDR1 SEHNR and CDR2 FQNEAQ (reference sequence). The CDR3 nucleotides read TGTGCCAGCAGCTTAGTGGTGACAGGCGAAAGCGAACCGCTCTTT. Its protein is CASSLVVTGESEPLF.

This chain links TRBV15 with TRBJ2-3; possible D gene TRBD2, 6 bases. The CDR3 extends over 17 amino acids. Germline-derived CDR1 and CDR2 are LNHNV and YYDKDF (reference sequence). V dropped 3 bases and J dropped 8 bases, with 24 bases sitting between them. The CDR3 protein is CATSSLVWGVSIRTQYF. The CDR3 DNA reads TGTGCCACCAGCAGCTTAGTGTGGGGGGTTTCGATACGTACGCAGTATTTT. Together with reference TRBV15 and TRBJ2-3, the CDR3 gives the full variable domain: DAMVIQNPRYQVTQFGKPVTLSCSQTLNHNVMYWYQQKSSQAPKLLFHYYDKDFNNEADTPDNFQSRRPNTSFCFLDIRSPGLGDTAMYLCATSSLVWGVSIRTQYFGPGTRLTVL.

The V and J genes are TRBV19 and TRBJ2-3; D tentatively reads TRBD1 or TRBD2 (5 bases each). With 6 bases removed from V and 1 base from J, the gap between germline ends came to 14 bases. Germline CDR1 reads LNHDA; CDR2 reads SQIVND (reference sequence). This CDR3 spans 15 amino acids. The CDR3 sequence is CASSPSVGRTDTQYF. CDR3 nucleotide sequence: TGTGCCAGTAGCCCCTCCGTGGGACGCACAGATACGCAGTATTTT.